Reported below is one T cell receptor (beta chain). Its antigen is not known. The data were obtained in a study of T cell responses to AZD1222 COVID-19 vaccine. Only in-frame clones appear in the TCRdb table, and some are missing; sequencing was by immunoSEQ multiplex PCR. The table has about 140,000 clones, about 92% seen once. Study-wide findings and caveats: Donors were largely white British and mainly female; clonal diversity was possibly underestimated. No repertoire was sampled before or during the peak T cell response, only after it. Baseline serology detected seropositivity in only six AZD1222 recipients. Regions left unmutated in variants are reportedly the target of nearly half of spike-specific TCRs.

This CDR3 is built from 17 residues. The germline CDR1 and CDR2 sequences are MGHRA and YSYEKL. The V and J ends lost 0 bases and 1 base respectively, with 15 bases between them. This material consisted of peripheral blood, taken on day 0 of AZD1222 vaccination. The receptor's source is an adult in good health. This rearrangement joins TRBV4-1 to TRBJ1-1; D call uncertain. The CDR3 bases are TGCGCCAGCAGCCAAGATCCCCAACCGACGGAGAACACTGAAGCTTTCTTT. This encodes CASSQDPQPTENTEAFF.